This T cell receptor (beta chain) emerged from a study of CD8 T cells in ankylosing spondylitis. TCRdb itself ran the 5' RACE reads through MiXCR, one entry per CDR3 protein. Here the sample spans 150,000 or so distinct CDR3 sequences, 9.8% being singletons. Trimming removed 4 bases at V and 3 bases at J, with 14 bases between. The CDR3 length is 15 residues. Per the germline V gene, CDR1 is SGHDT and CDR2 is YYEEEE. This clonotype turned up a few times. The chain recombines TRBV5-6 with TRBJ1-5, with TRBD1 as a possible D gene (6 bases). This receptor was identified in a female donor with ankylosing spondylitis or in good health (not recorded which). The specimen was blood, either unsorted or a sorted T cell fraction (not recorded which). The CDR3, as DNA: TGTGCCAGCAGCCGGGGGGGCAGCTCCAATCAGCCCCAGCATTTT. Its translation: CASSRGGSSNQPQHF.